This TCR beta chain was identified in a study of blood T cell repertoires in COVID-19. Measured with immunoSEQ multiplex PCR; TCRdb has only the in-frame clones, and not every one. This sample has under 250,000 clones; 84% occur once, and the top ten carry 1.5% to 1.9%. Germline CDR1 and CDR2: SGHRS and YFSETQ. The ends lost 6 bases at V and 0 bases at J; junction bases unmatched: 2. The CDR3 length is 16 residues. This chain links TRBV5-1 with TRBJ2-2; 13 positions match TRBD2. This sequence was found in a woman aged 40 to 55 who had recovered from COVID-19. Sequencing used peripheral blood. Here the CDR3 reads CASNGLAGANTGELFF. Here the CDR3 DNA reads TGCGCCAGCAATGGACTAGCGGGGGCGAACACCGGGGAGCTGTTTTTT.